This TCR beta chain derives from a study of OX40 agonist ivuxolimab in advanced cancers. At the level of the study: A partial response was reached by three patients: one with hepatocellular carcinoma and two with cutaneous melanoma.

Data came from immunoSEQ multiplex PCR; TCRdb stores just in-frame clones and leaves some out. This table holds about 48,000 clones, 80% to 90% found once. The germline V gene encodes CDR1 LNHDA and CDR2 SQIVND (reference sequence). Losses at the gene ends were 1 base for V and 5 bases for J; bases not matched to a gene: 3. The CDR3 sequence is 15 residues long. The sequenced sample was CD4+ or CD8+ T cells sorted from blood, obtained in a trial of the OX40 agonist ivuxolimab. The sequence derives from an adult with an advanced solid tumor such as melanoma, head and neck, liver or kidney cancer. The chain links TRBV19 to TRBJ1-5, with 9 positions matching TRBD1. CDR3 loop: CASSIVRQGDQPQHF. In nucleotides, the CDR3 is TGTGCCAGTAGTATAGTACGACAGGGGGATCAGCCCCAGCATTTT.